The text below deals with one TCR beta chain. The data derive from a study of blood T cell repertoires in COVID-19. The CDR3 is made up of 14 amino acids. Trimming at V came to 8 bases and at J to 1 base, leaving 7 bases not matched to a gene. Germline lookup yields CDR1 SGHTA and CDR2 FQGNSA. In assigning cohorts, the study relied on participant-reported clinical history. Some clones are missing from TCRdb's copy, which holds only in-frame ones; the method was immunoSEQ multiplex PCR. The sample records some 380,000 clones, around 87% being singletons. Sequencing used PBMCs or T cells enriched from blood (not recorded which). This TCR was recovered from a man aged 25 to 45 who had recovered from COVID-19. This chain connects TRBV7-2 to TRBJ1-1, with 7 positions matching TRBD1. The chain's CDR3 is CASRPAGGNTEAFF. CDR3 coding DNA: TGTGCCAGCCGCCCTGCAGGGGGGAACACTGAAGCTTTCTTT. The complete variable domain, with remaining parts taken from reference TRBV7-2 and TRBJ1-1, reads GAGVSQSPSNKVTEKGKDVELRCDPISGHTALYWYRQSLGQGLEFLIYFQGNSAPDKSGLPSDRFSAERTGGSVSTLTIQRTQQEDSAVYLCASRPAGGNTEAFFGQGTRLTVV.